The 18 T cell receptor beta chains reported below all come from one sample, sequenced in a study of cytomegalovirus exposure and HLA in healthy donors. The PCR was carried out with 60 Vbeta primers and 13 Jbeta primers. The assay was immunoSEQ multiplex PCR, and TCRdb's table has in-frame clones only and misses some. The table records about 180,000 clones, approximately 81% of them present only once. Sequences were obtained from PBMCs. The receptors shown here come from a woman in her 30s in good health and CMV-seronegative.

The rearrangement links TRBV29-1 to TRBJ2-7, with 8 bases lining up with TRBD2. The V gene end was trimmed by 3 bases and the J gene end by 0 bases; junction bases not matched to a gene: 4. The CDR3 is 14 amino acids. The V gene's germline CDR1 is SQVTM and CDR2 ANQGSEA. CDR3 sequence: CSVDAGTSSYEQYF. The CDR3 bases are TGCAGCGTTGATGCCGGGACTAGCTCCTACGAGCAGTACTTC.

The J gene is TRBJ1-1, the V gene TRBV6-1; D possibly corresponds to TRBD1 (5 bases). V lost 2 bases to trimming and J lost 5 bases, with 18 bases between them. Germline V CDR1 and CDR2: MNHNS, SASEGT. The CDR3 sequence is 16 residues long. The CDR3: CASSEPRRGFGTEAFF. In DNA form, the CDR3 reads TGTGCCAGCAGTGAACCCCGTCGGGGGTTCGGTACTGAAGCTTTCTTT.

This clone was seen a few times. J is TRBJ2-2 and V is TRBV11-3; 8 nucleotides align to TRBD1. The CDR3 contains 16 residues. V lost 1 base to trimming and J lost 1 base; unmatched junction nucleotides: 2. Germline loops: CDR1 SGHNT, CDR2 YENEEA. CDR3 region: CASSLGGTGNTGELFF. The CDR3 region has the DNA TGTGCCAGCAGCTTAGGTGGGACAGGGAACACCGGGGAGCTGTTTTTT.

The chain combines TRBV7-6 with TRBJ2-7, with D tentatively TRBD1 (6 bases). Per germline, CDR1 SGHVS and CDR2 FNYEAQ. The germline V and J ends were trimmed by 1 base and 2 bases, with 15 bases remaining between them. The CDR3 is 16 amino acids. The CDR3 spells CASSLEQGSSTYEQYF. CDR3 in DNA: TGTGCCAGCAGCTTAGAACAGGGAAGTAGTACCTACGAGCAGTACTTC.

V and J are TRBV6-5 and TRBJ2-7, with D unclear. There are 12 residues in the CDR3. From germline, CDR1 is MNHEY and CDR2 SVGAGI. Trimming stripped 6 bases from V and 4 bases from J, with 10 bases between. CDR3 in amino acids: CASSHSGYEQYF. DNA of the CDR3: TGTGCCAGCAGCCACTCAGGTTACGAGCAGTACTTC.

The chain carries TRBV28 and TRBJ1-3; 8 nucleotides align to TRBD1. Germline lookup yields CDR1 MDHEN and CDR2 SYDVKM. The CDR3 is 16 amino acids. Trimming cost V 4 bases and J 2 bases; bases outside gene matches: 7. The CDR3 DNA reads TGTGCCAGCAGTTCCATCGGACAGGGACCTGGAAACACCATATATTTT. Translating gives CASSSIGQGPGNTIYF.

The J gene is TRBJ1-4, the V gene TRBV10-2; TRBD1 matches 7 bases. The germline V gene encodes CDR1 WSHSY and CDR2 SAAADI. The length of the CDR3 is 16 residues. Trimming removed 2 bases from V and 4 bases from J; junction bases left unmatched: 7. The CDR3 bases are TGCGCCAGCAGTGAGGGATCAGGGGGGATTAATGAAAAACTGTTTTTT. Translating it yields CASSEGSGGINEKLFF.

With respect to this clone: Other DNA sequences in the same sample also yield this CDR3. V usage is TRBV7-9 and J usage is TRBJ1-3; D gene unclear. Germline values: CDR1 SEHNR, CDR2 FQNEAQ (reference sequence). The CDR3 sequence is 13 residues long. Deletions cut 2 bases from V and 1 base from J, with 3 bases between. CDR3 DNA sequence: TGTGCCAGCAGCTTATATTCTGGAAACACCATATATTTT. Translating it yields CASSLYSGNTIYF.

The gene calls are TRBV28 and TRBJ1-5; D perhaps matches TRBD1 (5 bases). V shed 4 bases and J shed 7 bases, with 11 bases lying between them. The CDR3 has 13 residues. CDR1 and CDR2 from the germline V gene are MDHEN and SYDVKM. The DNA for the CDR3 is TGTGCCAGCAGTTCAGGGATAGGCCAGCCCCAGCATTTT. Residues: CASSSGIGQPQHF.

The chain combines TRBV19 with TRBJ1-1; D remains unclear. V was trimmed by 7 bases and J by 4 bases, leaving 13 bases between them. From germline, CDR1 is LNHDA and CDR2 SQIVND (reference sequence). This CDR3 region has 13 residues. CDR3 bases: TGTGCCAGTACCGCGGCAGTCGGCACTGAAGCTTTCTTT. Translating gives CASTAAVGTEAFF.

The chain couples TRBV7-8 to TRBJ1-3, with 7 bases lining up with TRBD1. Trimming cost V 2 bases and J 0 bases; bases outside gene matches: 10. The germline V gene encodes CDR1 SGHVS and CDR2 FQNEAQ. The CDR3 runs to 18 residues. In DNA form, the CDR3 reads TGTGCCAGCAGCTTATTCTACCGGGGACAGCGCTCTGGAAACACCATATATTTT. The encoded protein is CASSLFYRGQRSGNTIYF.

The rearrangement joins TRBV27 to TRBJ1-5; D not certain. The CDR3 runs to 13 residues. V was trimmed by 4 bases and J by 0 bases, leaving 4 bases between them. Germline V lookup: CDR1 MNHEY, CDR2 SMNVEV (reference sequence). Written as DNA, the CDR3 is TGTGCCAGCAGTTCCAATAGCAATCAGCCCCAGCATTTT. This encodes CASSSNSNQPQHF.

This chain connects TRBV5-1 to TRBJ2-7; 8 bases map to TRBD1. Germline CDR1 and CDR2: SGHRS and YFSETQ. The CDR3 runs to 15 residues. Trimming removed 5 bases from V and 2 bases from J; junction bases left unmatched: 9. CDR3 coding DNA: TGCGCCAGCAGGCTCACAGGGGGGCCCCCCTACGAGCAGTACTTC. Translation gives CASRLTGGPPYEQYF. Full variable domain (missing parts from reference TRBV5-1 and TRBJ2-7): KAGVTQTPRYLIKTRGQQVTLSCSPISGHRSVSWYQQTPGQGLQFLFEYFSETQRNKGNFPGRFSGRQFSNSRSEMNVSTLELGDSALYLCASRLTGGPPYEQYFGPGTRLTVT.

This clone was counted once. The chain links TRBV25-1 to TRBJ2-2; 11 bases are shared with TRBD1. The CDR3 loop spans 17 amino acids. From germline, CDR1 is MGHDK and CDR2 SYGVNS. Trimming removed 2 bases from V and 4 bases from J; junction bases left unmatched: 6. CDR3 sequence: CASSETMGTGGTGELFF. The DNA for the CDR3 is TGTGCCAGCAGTGAAACCATGGGGACAGGGGGCACCGGGGAGCTGTTTTTT.

The chain is built from TRBV7-9 and TRBJ2-7; TRBD1 aligns across 9 bases. J was trimmed by 5 bases and V by 4 bases; bases with no gene match: 6. Germline CDR1 is SEHNR and CDR2 is FQNEAQ (reference sequence). The CDR3 is made up of 14 amino acids. The DNA of the CDR3 is TGTGCCAGCAGCTCGAGGACAGGGGTGAACGAGCAGTACTTC. Residues: CASSSRTGVNEQYF.

The DNA of the CDR3 is TGTGCCAGCAGTCCCCGGGACAGACCCTACGAGCAGTACTTC. As protein: CASSPRDRPYEQYF. The chain employs TRBV27 and TRBJ2-7, with 7 nucleotides matching TRBD1. The J segment lost 2 bases and the V segment lost 5 bases, leaving 6 bases of the junction unmatched. The CDR3 is made up of 14 amino acids. Germline CDR1 and CDR2: MNHEY and SMNVEV (reference sequence).

About this clone: Germline and junction disagree at one end, which may indicate a read error. The CDR3 loop is CAVGTGGANGLTF. The DNA of the CDR3 is TGTGCTGTGGGGACAGGGGGGGCCAACGGCCTGACTTTC. The chain employs TRBV6-1 and TRBJ2-6; 11 bases match TRBD1. Germline V lookup: CDR1 MNHNS, CDR2 SASEGT. The CDR3 totals 13 residues.

The V gene is TRBV30, the J gene TRBJ2-7; tentative D call: TRBD2 (6 bases). From germline, CDR1 is GTSNPN and CDR2 SVGIG (reference sequence). The V and J ends lost 5 bases and 8 bases respectively, with 22 bases between them. CDR3 length: 14 residues. Written as DNA, the CDR3 is TGTGCCTGGGGGGAGGAGGGTTTCGGGTTCAAGCAGTACTTC. As protein: CAWGEEGFGFKQYF.